This T cell receptor (beta chain) is drawn from a study of control samples from healthy donors and cancer patients. The junction had 9 bases not matched to a gene; V was cut back by 0 bases and J by 5 bases. From germline, CDR1 is KGHSH and CDR2 LQKENI. CDR3 length equals 16 residues. Measured with immunoSEQ multiplex PCR; TCRdb has only the in-frame clones, and not every one. The repertoire holds roughly 76,000 clones, with 80% to 95% as singletons. The gene calls are TRBV18 and TRBJ1-2, with 7 bases fitting TRBD1. This receptor was obtained from a woman in her 40s with lung cancer. The sample was PBMCs. CDR3 DNA: TGTGCCAGCTCACCACCCACGCACGTCAGGGGGTATGGCTACACCTTC. Translating gives CASSPPTHVRGYGYTF.